What follows is one T cell receptor (beta chain) and its context. Its specificity is not known. Researchers ran the PCR with 60 Vbeta and 13 Jbeta primers. The assay was immunoSEQ multiplex PCR, and TCRdb's table has in-frame clones only and misses some. The top ten hold around 7% of the sample, which has roughly 68,000 clones, about 75% seen once. This entry is derived from a study of cytomegalovirus exposure and HLA in healthy donors. Study-level results: It was likely that a cluster of highly shared sequence variants was a sequencing artifact. Earlier analysis looked at TCR beta V segments, and most were productive about 87% or about 30% of the time.

V dropped 1 base and J dropped 4 bases, with 5 bases sitting between them. This CDR3 is built from 14 residues. From germline, CDR1 is SGHAT and CDR2 FQNNGV. The sequence derives from a woman aged 25 to 45 in good health and CMV-seropositive. The sample taken for sequencing was PBMCs. This chain connects TRBV11-2 to TRBJ2-6; no definite D call. The DNA of the CDR3 is TGTGCCAGCAGCTTAGTATCCGGGGCCAACGTCCTGACTTTC. Translated: CASSLVSGANVLTF. The variable domain in full, completed from reference TRBV11-2 and TRBJ2-6, reads EAGVAQSPRYKIIEKRQSVAFWCNPISGHATLYWYQQILGQGPKLLIQFQNNGVVDDSQLPKDRFSAERLKGVDSTLKIQPAKLEDSAVYLCASSLVSGANVLTFGAGSRLTVL.